The sample holds one count of the clone carrying this T cell receptor (beta chain). What it recognizes is unknown. Described time point: week 11, during vaccination. Topical imiquimod accompanied each vaccine dose, which consisted of 300 ug of mutant IDH1 20-mer peptide. The data belong to a study of a mutant IDH1 vaccine in newly diagnosed glioma. The CDR3 totals 13 residues. With 4 bases removed from V and 9 bases from J, the gap between germline ends came to 13 bases. CDR1 MRHNA and CDR2 SNTAGT come from the germline V gene. Measured with immunoSEQ multiplex PCR; TCRdb has only the in-frame clones, and not every one. The sample holds 110,000 or so clones, 90% seen once.

The chain links TRBV6-4 to TRBJ2-1, with D tentatively TRBD1 (6 bases). Sequencing used PBMCs, obtained from a glioma patient whose treatment included an IDH1 peptide vaccine. The sequence came from a woman aged 50 to 65 with glioma. The CDR3 reads CASSVLRGGEQFF. In DNA, the CDR3 is TGTGCCAGCAGTGTCTTACGAGGGGGTGAGCAGTTCTTC.